The 20 T cell receptor beta chains presented below share a single source sample, sequenced in a study of CD8 T cells in ankylosing spondylitis. Each CDR3 protein is one row after TCRdb ran MiXCR on the 5' RACE reads. The profile covers 750,000 to 850,000 distinct CDR3 sequences, with 12% appearing a single time and around 0.51% taken by the ten largest. The antigens these receptors bind are not known. Findings of the study overall: Several highly homologous variants formed a TCR beta motif that appeared characteristic of ankylosing spondylitis blood.

The sample taken for sequencing was blood, either unsorted or a sorted T cell fraction (not recorded which). The receptors were sampled from a male donor with ankylosing spondylitis.

This clonotype occurred many times. The chain has TRBV5-1 and TRBJ2-7, with a tentative D call TRBD1 (6 bases). From germline, CDR1 is SGHRS and CDR2 YFSETQ. Between the trimmed V and J ends, which lost 4 bases and 7 bases, there was a span of 12 bases. The CDR3 covers 12 residues. CDR3 sequence reads: CASSTGWTEQYF. The CDR3 nucleotides are TGCGCCAGCAGCACAGGGTGGACAGAGCAGTACTTC.

Many counts were recorded for this clonotype. The gene calls are TRBV20-1 and TRBJ2-3, with TRBD2 matching 8 bases. V shed 4 bases and J 6 bases; nucleotides not matched to a gene: 3. Germline assignment: CDR1 DFQATT and CDR2 SNEGSKA (reference sequence). The CDR3 is 12 amino acids. The CDR3 DNA follows: TGCAGTGCTACGCGGGGGGCGGATACGCAGTATTTT. Translating it yields CSATRGADTQYF.

This clonotype was found many times. This chain joins TRBV24-1 and TRBJ2-1; D gene uncertain. Deletions cut 4 bases from V and 2 bases from J, with 17 bases between. The germline gives CDR1 KGHDR, CDR2 SFDVKD. The CDR3 consists of 17 residues. CDR3 loop: CATSESRSQTPYNEQFF. The CDR3 region has the DNA TGTGCCACCAGTGAGTCTCGGAGTCAGACCCCCTACAATGAGCAGTTCTTC.

This clonotype occurred many times. The chain recombines TRBV20-1 with TRBJ1-3; 10 bases agree with TRBD1. The CDR3 loop spans 14 amino acids. V lost 1 base and J lost 4; bases outside the gene matches: 1. Germline CDR1 is DFQATT and CDR2 is SNEGSKA (reference sequence). CDR3 sequence (DNA): TGCAGTGCTAGAGCGGGACAGGGGGGAAACACCATATATTTT. Protein product: CSARAGQGGNTIYF.

This clonotype was observed many times. One end of the junction is discordant with germline, which a read error may explain. V is TRBV5-1 and J is TRBJ2-3; TRBD2 might be the D (6 bases). Germline V gives CDR1 SGHRS, CDR2 YFSETQ. The CDR3 is 14 amino acids. CDR3 bases: TGTGCCAGCAGCTTGGAGGGGCGCACAGATACGCAGTATTTT. Protein: CASSLEGRTDTQYF.

A note on this clonotype: One end of the junction varies from germline; a read error may be responsible. The genes are TRBV11-2 and TRBJ2-5; no clear D gene. This CDR3 comprises 15 residues. Germline assignment: CDR1 SGHAT and CDR2 FQNNGV. The CDR3 DNA is TGTGCCAGCAGCTTATCGGTAGCTCCCCAAGGGACCCAGTACTTC. Its translation is CASSLSVAPQGTQYF.

There are a few counts of this clonotype. The rearrangement uses TRBV20-1 and TRBJ2-7; 7 nucleotides match TRBD1. The CDR3 consists of 15 residues. Germline CDR1 and CDR2: DFQATT and SNEGSKA (reference sequence). After removal of 0 bases from V and 1 base from J, the junction contained 6 bases not matched to a gene. The CDR3 is CSARDWDRVSYEQYF. CDR3 nucleotides: TGCAGTGCTAGAGATTGGGACAGAGTATCCTACGAGCAGTACTTC.

The genes are TRBV11-1 and TRBJ2-5; tentatively, D is TRBD1 or TRBD2 (5 bases each). V was trimmed by 4 bases and J by 1 base, leaving 16 bases between them. Germline loops: CDR1 SGHAT, CDR2 FQDESV (reference sequence). This CDR3 is built from 16 residues. The CDR3 here is CASSSPPGRTQETQYF. The DNA of the CDR3 is TGTGCCAGCAGCTCACCCCCGGGACGGACCCAAGAGACCCAGTACTTC.

This clonotype has ten or more counts. The CDR3 DNA sequence: TGTGCCAGCAGCTTGAGAGGGACTAGCTCCTACAATGAGCAGTTCTTC. Its protein is CASSLRGTSSYNEQFF. The chain couples TRBV5-5 to TRBJ2-1; 8 bases are shared with TRBD2. Germline trimming cut 1 base from V and 0 bases from J; bases unmatched to any gene: 3. CDR3 length: 16 residues. Germline V lookup: CDR1 SGHKS, CDR2 YYEKEE (reference sequence).

Details on this clonotype: One end of the junction varies from germline; a read error may be responsible. The rearrangement uses TRBV28 and TRBJ2-7, with a weak D call TRBD2 (6 bases). The CDR3 is made up of 11 amino acids. Germline V gene lookup returns CDR1 MDHEN and CDR2 SYDVKM. The CDR3 sequence is CASRVGLLKDF. CDR3 DNA sequence: TGTGCCAGCAGGGTGGGACTCCTAAAGGACTTC.

This clonotype was seen at least ten times. This chain uses TRBV12-3 or TRBV12-4 with TRBJ1-5; a weak D match, TRBD1 (5 bases). V was clipped by 6 bases and J by 4 bases, with 13 bases between them. CDR3 length equals 14 residues. The CDR3 DNA sequence: TGTGCCAGCAGCCCTGGGACGGCAAATCAGCCCCAGCATTTT. Its protein product is CASSPGTANQPQHF.

This clonotype turned up a few times. This chain links TRBV11-2 with TRBJ2-3; D remains unclear. Between the trimmed V and J ends, which lost 1 base and 1 base, there was a span of 12 bases. This CDR3 is built from 16 residues. Germline CDR1 reads SGHAT; CDR2 reads FQNNGV. In DNA form, the CDR3 reads TGTGCCAGCAGCTTAGGGAAAGGCCAAGGCACAGATACGCAGTATTTT. It specifies CASSLGKGQGTDTQYF.

In this sample, this clonotype turned up a few times. V and J are TRBV20-1 and TRBJ2-7; D may be TRBD1 (6 bases). V lost 6 bases, J lost 3 bases, and 12 bases lay in between. Germline V gene lookup returns CDR1 DFQATT and CDR2 SNEGSKA (reference sequence). The CDR3 is 12 amino acids. Written as DNA, the CDR3 is TGCAGTGCCTGGACAGAACGCTACGAGCAGTACTTC. Translated, it gives CSAWTERYEQYF.

Ten or more counts support this clonotype. This CDR3 reads CSARTWDIYNEQFF. The CDR3 nucleotides are TGCAGTGCTAGAACCTGGGATATATACAATGAGCAGTTCTTC. The chain couples TRBV20-1 to TRBJ2-1; D remains ambiguous. CDR1 and CDR2 (germline): DFQATT, SNEGSKA (reference sequence). The CDR3 runs 14 residues. Trimming pared 2 bases from V and 4 bases from J, leaving 12 bases between.

This clonotype was counted only a few times. The V and J genes are TRBV5-6 and TRBJ1-1, with D possibly matching TRBD1 (6 bases). Between the trimmed V and J ends, which lost 3 bases and 1 base, there was a span of 16 bases. This CDR3 spans 16 amino acids. Germline values: CDR1 SGHDT, CDR2 YYEEEE. The CDR3 sequence is CASSYIQGYTNTEAFF. CDR3 nucleotide sequence: TGTGCCAGCAGCTACATACAGGGTTATACGAACACTGAAGCTTTCTTT.

This clonotype was recorded many times. This sequence joins TRBV11-2 and TRBJ2-1, with 9 bases matching TRBD2. Unmatched junction bases numbered 11, after V lost 6 bases and J lost 2 bases. Germline CDR1 SGHAT, CDR2 FQNNGV. This CDR3 spans 17 amino acids. The CDR3 protein is CASRTISGRLTYNEQFF. CDR3 sequence (DNA): TGTGCCAGCAGGACAATAAGCGGGAGGCTTACCTACAATGAGCAGTTCTTC.

In this sample, this clonotype turned up many times. DNA of the CDR3: TGCAGTGCCCCTCCTTTGGGGTTTGGCTACACCTTC. Residues: CSAPPLGFGYTF. This sequence joins TRBV20-1 and TRBJ1-2; no clear D. The germline CDR1 and CDR2 sequences are DFQATT and SNEGSKA (reference sequence). Trimming pared 6 bases from V and 7 bases from J, leaving 15 bases between. The CDR3 contains 12 residues.

In this sample, this clonotype turned up a few times. The chain employs TRBV20-1 and TRBJ2-7; D gene unclear. CDR3 size: 10 residues. V lost 7 bases, J lost 3 bases, and 7 bases lay in between. Germline-derived CDR1 and CDR2 are DFQATT and SNEGSKA (reference sequence). The CDR3 DNA follows: TGCAGTGTTCAGAACTACGAGCAGTACTTC. Protein product: CSVQNYEQYF.

There are many counts of this clonotype. The V call is TRBV7-2, the J call TRBJ1-5; D gene uncertain. Germline CDR1 SGHTA, CDR2 FQGNSA. This CDR3 has 15 amino acids. The ends were cut back, 5 bases at V and 5 bases at J, with 16 bases in the middle. This CDR3 reads CASSLEGRTDQPQHF. DNA for the CDR3: TGTGCCAGCAGCCTAGAAGGGAGGACGGATCAGCCCCAGCATTTT.

The V gene is TRBV20-1, the J gene TRBJ2-1; 7 bases align to TRBD2. Germline CDR1 reads DFQATT; CDR2 reads SNEGSKA (reference sequence). J was trimmed by 4 bases and V by 5 bases; bases with no gene match: 8. The CDR3 spans 14 residues. The CDR3 is CSAQLGGHYNEQFF. The CDR3, as DNA: TGCAGTGCTCAGCTGGGAGGGCATTACAATGAGCAGTTCTTC.